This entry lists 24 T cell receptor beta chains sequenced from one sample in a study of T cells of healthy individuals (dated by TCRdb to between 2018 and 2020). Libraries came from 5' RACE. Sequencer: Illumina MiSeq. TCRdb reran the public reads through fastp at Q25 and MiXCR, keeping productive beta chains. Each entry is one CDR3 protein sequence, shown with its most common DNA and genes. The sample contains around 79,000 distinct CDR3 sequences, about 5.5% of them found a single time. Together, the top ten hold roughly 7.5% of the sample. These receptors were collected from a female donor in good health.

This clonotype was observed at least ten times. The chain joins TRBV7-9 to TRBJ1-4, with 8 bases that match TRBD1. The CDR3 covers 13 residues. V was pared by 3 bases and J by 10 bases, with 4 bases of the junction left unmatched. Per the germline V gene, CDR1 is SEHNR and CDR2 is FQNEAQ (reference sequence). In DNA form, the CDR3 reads TGTGCCAGCAGCTTGGGAGGACAGGGAAAACTGTTTTTT. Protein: CASSLGGQGKLFF.

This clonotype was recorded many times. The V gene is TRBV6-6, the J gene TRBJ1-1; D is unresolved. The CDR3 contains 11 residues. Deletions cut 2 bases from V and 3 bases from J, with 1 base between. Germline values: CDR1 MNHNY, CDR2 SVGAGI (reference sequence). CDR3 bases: TGTGCCAGCAGTTACCACACTGAAGCTTTCTTT. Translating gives CASSYHTEAFF.

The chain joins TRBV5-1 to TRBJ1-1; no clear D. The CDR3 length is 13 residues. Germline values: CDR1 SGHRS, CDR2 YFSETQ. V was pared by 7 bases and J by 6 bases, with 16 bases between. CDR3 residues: CASSYGKDAEAFF. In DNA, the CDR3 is TGCGCCAGCTCCTATGGGAAGGACGCTGAAGCTTTCTTT. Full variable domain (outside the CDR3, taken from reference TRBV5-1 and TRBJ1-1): KAGVTQTPRYLIKTRGQQVTLSCSPISGHRSVSWYQQTPGQGLQFLFEYFSETQRNKGNFPGRFSGRQFSNSRSEMNVSTLELGDSALYLCASSYGKDAEAFFGQGTRLTVV.

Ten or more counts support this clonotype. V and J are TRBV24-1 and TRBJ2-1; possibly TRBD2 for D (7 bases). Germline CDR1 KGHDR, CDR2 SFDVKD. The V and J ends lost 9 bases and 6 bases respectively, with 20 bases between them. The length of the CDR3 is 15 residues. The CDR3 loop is CATAEGGGVGNEQFF. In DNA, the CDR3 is TGTGCCACCGCGGAGGGGGGGGGCGTCGGCAATGAGCAGTTCTTC.

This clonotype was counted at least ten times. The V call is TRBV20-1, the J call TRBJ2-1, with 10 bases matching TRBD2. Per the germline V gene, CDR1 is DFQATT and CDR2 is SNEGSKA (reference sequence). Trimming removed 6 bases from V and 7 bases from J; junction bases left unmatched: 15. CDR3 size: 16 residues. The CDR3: CSALYREREGLNEQFF. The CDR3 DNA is TGCAGTGCCCTTTACCGAGAGCGGGAGGGCCTGAATGAGCAGTTCTTC.

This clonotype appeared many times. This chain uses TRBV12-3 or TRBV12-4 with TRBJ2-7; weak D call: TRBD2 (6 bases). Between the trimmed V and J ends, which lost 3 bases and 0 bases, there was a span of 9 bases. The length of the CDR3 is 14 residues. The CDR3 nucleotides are TGTGCCAGCAGTTTTGGGGGGAACTCCTACGAGCAGTACTTC. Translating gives CASSFGGNSYEQYF.

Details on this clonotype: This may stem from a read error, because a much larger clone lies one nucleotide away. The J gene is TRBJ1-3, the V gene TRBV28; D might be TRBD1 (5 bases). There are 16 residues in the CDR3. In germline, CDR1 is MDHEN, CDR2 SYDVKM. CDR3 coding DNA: TGTGCCAGCAGTCCCGGGACCGAAGTCTCTGGAAACACCGTATATTTT. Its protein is CASSPGTEVSGNTVYF.

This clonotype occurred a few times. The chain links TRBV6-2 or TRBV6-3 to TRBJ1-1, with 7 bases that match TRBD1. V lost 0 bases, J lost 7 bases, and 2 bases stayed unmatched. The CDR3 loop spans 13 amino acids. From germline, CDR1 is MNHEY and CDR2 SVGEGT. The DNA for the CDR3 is TGTGCCAGCAGTTACTCTCGGGACAGTGAAGCTTTCTTT. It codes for CASSYSRDSEAFF.

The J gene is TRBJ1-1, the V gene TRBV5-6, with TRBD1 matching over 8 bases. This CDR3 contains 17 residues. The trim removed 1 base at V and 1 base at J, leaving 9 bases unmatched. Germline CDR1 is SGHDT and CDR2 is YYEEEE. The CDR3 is CASSLSFQGARNTEAFF. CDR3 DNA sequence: TGTGCCAGCAGCTTGTCCTTCCAGGGGGCGCGGAACACTGAAGCTTTCTTT.

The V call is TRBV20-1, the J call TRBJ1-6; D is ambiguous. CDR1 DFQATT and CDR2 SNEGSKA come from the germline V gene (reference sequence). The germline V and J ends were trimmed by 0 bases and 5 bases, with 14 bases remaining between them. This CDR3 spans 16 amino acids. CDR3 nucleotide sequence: TGCAGTGCTAGAGATCCACCGGGGTCCCATAATTCACCCCTCCACTTT. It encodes CSARDPPGSHNSPLHF.

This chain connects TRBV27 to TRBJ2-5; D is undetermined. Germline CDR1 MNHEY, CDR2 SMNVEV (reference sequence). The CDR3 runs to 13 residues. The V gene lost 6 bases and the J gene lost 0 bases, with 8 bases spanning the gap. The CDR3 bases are TGTGCCAGCAGCCACAAGTACCAAGAGACCCAGTACTTC. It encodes CASSHKYQETQYF.

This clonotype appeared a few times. The CDR3 bases are TGTGCCAGCAGCCAGATTGACACCGGGGAGCTGTTTTTT. Protein: CASSQIDTGELFF. The V call is TRBV9, the J call TRBJ2-2; D remains unclear. The germline V and J ends were trimmed by 4 bases and 3 bases, with 7 bases remaining between them. The CDR3 covers 13 residues. From germline, CDR1 is SGDLS and CDR2 YYNGEE.

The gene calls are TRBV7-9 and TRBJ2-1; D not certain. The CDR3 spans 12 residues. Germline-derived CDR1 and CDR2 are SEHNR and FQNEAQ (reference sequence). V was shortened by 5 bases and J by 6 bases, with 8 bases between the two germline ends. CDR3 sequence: CASSTGINEQFF. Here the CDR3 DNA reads TGTGCCAGCAGCACCGGAATCAATGAGCAGTTCTTC. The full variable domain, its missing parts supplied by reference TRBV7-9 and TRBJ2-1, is DTGVSQNPRHKITKRGQNVTFRCDPISEHNRLYWYRQTLGQGPEFLTYFQNEAQLEKSRLLSDRFSAERPKGSFSTLEIQRTEQGDSAMYLCASSTGINEQFFGPGTRLTVL.

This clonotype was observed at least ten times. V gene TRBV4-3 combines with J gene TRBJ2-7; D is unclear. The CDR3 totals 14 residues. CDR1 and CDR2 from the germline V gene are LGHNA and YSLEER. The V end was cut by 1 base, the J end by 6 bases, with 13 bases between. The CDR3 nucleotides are TGCGCCAGCAGCCAAGCCGACCGAGTTTCCGAGCAGTACTTC. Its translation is CASSQADRVSEQYF.

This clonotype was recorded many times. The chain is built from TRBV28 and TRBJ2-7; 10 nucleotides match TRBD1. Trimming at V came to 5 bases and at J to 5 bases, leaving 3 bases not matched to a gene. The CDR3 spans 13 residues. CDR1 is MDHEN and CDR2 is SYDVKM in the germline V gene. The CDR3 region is CASSPGTGDEQYF. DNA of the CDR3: TGTGCCAGCAGTCCTGGGACAGGGGACGAGCAGTACTTC.

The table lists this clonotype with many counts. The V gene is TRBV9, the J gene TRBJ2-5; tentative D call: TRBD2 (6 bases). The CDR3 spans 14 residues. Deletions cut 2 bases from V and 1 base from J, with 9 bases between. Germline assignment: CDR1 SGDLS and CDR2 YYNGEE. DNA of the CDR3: TGTGCCAGCAGCGTCCGGGACTTCCAAGAGACCCAGTACTTC. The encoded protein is CASSVRDFQETQYF.

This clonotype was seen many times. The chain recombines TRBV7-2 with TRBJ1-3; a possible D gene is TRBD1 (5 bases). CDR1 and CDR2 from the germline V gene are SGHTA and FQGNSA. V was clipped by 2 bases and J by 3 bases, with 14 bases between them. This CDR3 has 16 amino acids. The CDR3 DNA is TGTGCCAGCAGCTTAAGTTTCGGGGCAAGTGGAAACACCATATATTTT. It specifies CASSLSFGASGNTIYF.

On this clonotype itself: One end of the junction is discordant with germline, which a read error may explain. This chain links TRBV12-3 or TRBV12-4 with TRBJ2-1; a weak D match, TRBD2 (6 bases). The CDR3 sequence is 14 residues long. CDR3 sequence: CASSSGGMMDEQSF. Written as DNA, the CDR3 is TGTGCCAGCAGTTCGGGCGGGATGATGGATGAGCAGTCCTTC.

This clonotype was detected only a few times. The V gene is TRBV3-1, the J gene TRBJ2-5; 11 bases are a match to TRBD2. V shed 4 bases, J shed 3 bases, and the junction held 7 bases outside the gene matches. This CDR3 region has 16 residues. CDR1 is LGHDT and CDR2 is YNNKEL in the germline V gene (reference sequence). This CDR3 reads CASSLPSTSGKETQYF. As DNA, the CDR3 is TGTGCCAGCAGCCTACCTTCGACTAGCGGGAAAGAGACCCAGTACTTC.

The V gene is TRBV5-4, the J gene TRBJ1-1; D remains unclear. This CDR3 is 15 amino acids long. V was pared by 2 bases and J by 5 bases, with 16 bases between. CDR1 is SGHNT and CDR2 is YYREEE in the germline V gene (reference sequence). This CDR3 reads CASSLLGKENTEAFF. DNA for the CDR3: TGTGCCAGCAGCTTACTGGGGAAGGAGAATACTGAAGCTTTCTTT.

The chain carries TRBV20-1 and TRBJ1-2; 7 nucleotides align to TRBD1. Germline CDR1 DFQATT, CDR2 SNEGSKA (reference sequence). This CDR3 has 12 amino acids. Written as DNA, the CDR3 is TGCGGACCGGGACAGACTAACTATGGCTACACCTTC. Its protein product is CGPGQTNYGYTF.

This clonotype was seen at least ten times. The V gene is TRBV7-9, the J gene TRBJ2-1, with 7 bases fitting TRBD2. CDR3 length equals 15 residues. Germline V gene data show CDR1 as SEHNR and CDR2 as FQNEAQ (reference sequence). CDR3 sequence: CLLSPTSELYNEQFF. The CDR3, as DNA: TGTCTCCTCTCCCCCACTAGCGAGTTGTACAATGAGCAGTTCTTC. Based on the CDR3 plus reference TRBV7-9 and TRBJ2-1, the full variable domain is DTGVSQNPRHKITKRGQNVTFRCDPISEHNRLYWYRQTLGQGPEFLTYFQNEAQLEKSRLLSDRFSAERPKGSFSTLEIQRTEQGDSAMYLCLLSPTSELYNEQFFGPGTRLTVL.

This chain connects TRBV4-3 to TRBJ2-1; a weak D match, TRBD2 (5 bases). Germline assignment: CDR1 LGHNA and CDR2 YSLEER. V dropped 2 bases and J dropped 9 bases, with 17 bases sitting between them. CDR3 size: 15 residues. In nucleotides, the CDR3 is TGCGCCAGCAGCCAATCCCTCCCACCCGCGGGTGAGCAGTTCTTC. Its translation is CASSQSLPPAGEQFF.

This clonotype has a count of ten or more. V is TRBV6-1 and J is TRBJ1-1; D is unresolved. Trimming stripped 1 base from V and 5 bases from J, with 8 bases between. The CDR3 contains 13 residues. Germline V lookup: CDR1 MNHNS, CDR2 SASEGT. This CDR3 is CASSEEAQTEAFF. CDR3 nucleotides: TGTGCCAGCAGTGAAGAGGCACAAACTGAAGCTTTCTTT.